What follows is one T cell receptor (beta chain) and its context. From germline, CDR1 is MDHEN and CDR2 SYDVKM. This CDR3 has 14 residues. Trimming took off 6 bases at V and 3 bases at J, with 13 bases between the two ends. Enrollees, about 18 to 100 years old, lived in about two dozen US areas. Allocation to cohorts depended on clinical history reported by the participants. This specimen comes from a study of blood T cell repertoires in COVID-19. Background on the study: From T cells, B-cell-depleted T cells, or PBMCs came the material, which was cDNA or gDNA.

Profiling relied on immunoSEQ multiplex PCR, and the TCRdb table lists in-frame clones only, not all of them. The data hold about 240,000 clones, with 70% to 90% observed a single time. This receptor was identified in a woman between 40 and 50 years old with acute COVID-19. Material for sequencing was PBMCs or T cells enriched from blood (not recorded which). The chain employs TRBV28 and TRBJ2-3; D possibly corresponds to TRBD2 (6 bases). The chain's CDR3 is CASSYGRETDTQYF. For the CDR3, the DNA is TGTGCCAGCAGCTATGGGCGGGAAACAGATACGCAGTATTTT.